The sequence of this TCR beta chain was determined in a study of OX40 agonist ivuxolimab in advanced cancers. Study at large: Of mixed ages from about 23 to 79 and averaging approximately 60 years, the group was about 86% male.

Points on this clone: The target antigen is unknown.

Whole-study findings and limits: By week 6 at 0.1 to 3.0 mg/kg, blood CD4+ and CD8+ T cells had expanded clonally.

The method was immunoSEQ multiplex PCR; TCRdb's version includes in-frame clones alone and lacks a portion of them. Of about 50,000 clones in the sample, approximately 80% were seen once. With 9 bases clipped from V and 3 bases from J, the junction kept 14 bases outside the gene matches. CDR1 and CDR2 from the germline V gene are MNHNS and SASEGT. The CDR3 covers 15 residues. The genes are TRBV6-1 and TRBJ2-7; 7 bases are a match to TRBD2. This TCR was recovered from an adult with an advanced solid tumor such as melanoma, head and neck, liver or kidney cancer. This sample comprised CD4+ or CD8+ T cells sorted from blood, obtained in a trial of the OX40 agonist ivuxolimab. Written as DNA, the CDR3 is TGTGCCAGTTCTAGAACCCTGCGGGAGAACTACGAGCAGTACTTC. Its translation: CASSRTLRENYEQYF.